Listed below are T cell receptor beta chains from one sample, sequenced in a study of T cells in Graves' hyperthyroidism and ophthalmopathy. TCRdb reanalysed the multiplex PCR reads using MiXCR and keeps one entry per CDR3 protein. The sample has some 600,000 distinct CDR3 sequences; under 60% are singletons. Material for sequencing was peripheral blood or thyroid tissue (not recorded which). These receptors came from a woman aged 18-29 years with Graves' hyperthyroidism. Each CDR3 is given without its conserved first and last residue.

CDR3	V	J
SVPSSSGNTIY	TRBV29-1	TRBJ1-3
ASSPGAGQGPGYT	TRBV12-3/TRBV12-4	TRBJ1-2
AGSGPGQSNEKLF	TRBV7-3	TRBJ1-4
ASSGTSGRAYEQY	TRBV10-3	TRBJ2-7
ASSLGVSGDQPQH	TRBV7-9	TRBJ1-5
ASQQGTSYEQY	TRBV2	TRBJ2-7
ASSSGTSGGHEQF	TRBV7-3	TRBJ2-1
ASSEYSRALH	TRBV2	TRBJ1-6
AISEVSKDYGYT	TRBV10-3	TRBJ1-2
ASSKDTGEQY	TRBV5-1	TRBJ2-7
ASSLFVNTEAF	TRBV25-1	TRBJ1-1
SVSGQGTNEKLF	TRBV29-1	TRBJ1-4
ASSLTGKGGYT	TRBV2	TRBJ1-2
ASLGHRRSYEQY	TRBV6-6	TRBJ2-7
AISNSRRDGEQY	TRBV10-3	TRBJ2-7
SVMGRQGNTEAF	TRBV29-1	TRBJ1-1
ASRVMGTAGEKLF	TRBV25-1	TRBJ1-4
ASSWATETYGYT	TRBV5-1	TRBJ1-2
ASSRTGSQETQY	TRBV7-4	TRBJ2-5
ASSLTGTGRYGYT	TRBV7-3	TRBJ1-2
ASSPHAVSYEQY	TRBV4-3	TRBJ2-7
SARPGRQGRRSYEQY	TRBV20-1	TRBJ2-7
ASSRKQSNTGELF	TRBV19	TRBJ2-2
SARRTSGDTDTQY	TRBV20-1	TRBJ2-3
ASSPRTSGRTGELF	TRBV11-3	TRBJ2-2
ASSQDLTGEGYT	TRBV14	TRBJ1-2
ATSRGTSGYEQY	TRBV15	TRBJ2-7
ASSLDLGNYEQY	TRBV5-8	TRBJ2-7
ASRAGAGAAETQY	TRBV2	TRBJ2-5